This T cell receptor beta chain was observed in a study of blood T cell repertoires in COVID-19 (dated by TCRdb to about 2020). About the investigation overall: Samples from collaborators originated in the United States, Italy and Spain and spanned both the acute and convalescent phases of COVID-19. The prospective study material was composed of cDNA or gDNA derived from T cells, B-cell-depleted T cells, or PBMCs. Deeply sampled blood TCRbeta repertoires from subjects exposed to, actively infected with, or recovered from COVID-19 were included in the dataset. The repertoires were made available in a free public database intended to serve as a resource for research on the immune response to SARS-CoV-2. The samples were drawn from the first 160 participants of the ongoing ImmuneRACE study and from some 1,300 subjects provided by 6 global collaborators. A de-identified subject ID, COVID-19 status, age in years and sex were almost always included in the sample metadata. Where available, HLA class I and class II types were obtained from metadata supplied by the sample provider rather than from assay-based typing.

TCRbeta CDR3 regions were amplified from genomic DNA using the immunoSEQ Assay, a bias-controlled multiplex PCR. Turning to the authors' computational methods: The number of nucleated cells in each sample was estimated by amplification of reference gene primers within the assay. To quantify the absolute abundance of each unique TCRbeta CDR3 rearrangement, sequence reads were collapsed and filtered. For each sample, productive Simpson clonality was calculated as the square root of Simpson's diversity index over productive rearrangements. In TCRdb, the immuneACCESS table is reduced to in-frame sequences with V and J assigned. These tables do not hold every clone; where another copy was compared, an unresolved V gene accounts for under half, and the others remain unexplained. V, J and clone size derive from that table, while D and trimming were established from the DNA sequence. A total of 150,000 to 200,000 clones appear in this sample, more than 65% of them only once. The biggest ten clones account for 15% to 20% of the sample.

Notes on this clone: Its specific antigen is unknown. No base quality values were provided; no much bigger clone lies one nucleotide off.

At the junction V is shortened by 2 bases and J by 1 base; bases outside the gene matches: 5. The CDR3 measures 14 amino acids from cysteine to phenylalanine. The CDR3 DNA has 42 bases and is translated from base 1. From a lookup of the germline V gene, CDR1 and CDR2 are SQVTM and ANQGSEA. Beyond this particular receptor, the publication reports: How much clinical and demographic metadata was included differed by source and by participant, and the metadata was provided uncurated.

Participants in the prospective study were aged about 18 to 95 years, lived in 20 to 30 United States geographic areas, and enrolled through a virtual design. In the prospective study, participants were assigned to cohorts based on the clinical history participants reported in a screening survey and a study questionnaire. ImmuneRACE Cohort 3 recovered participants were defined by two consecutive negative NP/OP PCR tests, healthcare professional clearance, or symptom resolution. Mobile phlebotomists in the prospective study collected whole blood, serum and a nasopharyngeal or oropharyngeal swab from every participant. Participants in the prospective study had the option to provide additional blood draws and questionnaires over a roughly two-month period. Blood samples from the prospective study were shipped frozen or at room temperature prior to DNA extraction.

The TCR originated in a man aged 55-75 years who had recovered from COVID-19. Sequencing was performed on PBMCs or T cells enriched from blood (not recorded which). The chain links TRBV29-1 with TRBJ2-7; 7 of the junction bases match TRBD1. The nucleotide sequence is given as TGCAGCGTTGAAAGATACAGGGGTTCCTACGAGCAGTACTTC. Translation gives CSVERYRGSYEQYF.